A single sample gave rise to the 5 T cell receptor beta chains below, sequenced in a study of blood T cell repertoires in COVID-19. The assay was immunoSEQ multiplex PCR, and TCRdb's table has in-frame clones only and misses some. The table records around 100,000 clones, roughly 84% of them present only once. Input material: peripheral blood. The receptors originated from a man aged 40-50 years with acute or convalescent COVID-19.

The V and J genes are TRBV18 and TRBJ2-7; a possible D gene is TRBD1 (6 bases). CDR1 is KGHSH and CDR2 is LQKENI in the germline V gene. V was shortened by 6 bases and J by 2 bases, with 20 bases between the two germline ends. The CDR3 loop spans 16 amino acids. The CDR3 sequence is CASSSRAQGLPYEQYF. CDR3 bases: TGTGCCAGCTCCTCGAGGGCTCAGGGGCTACCCTACGAGCAGTACTTC.

The chain joins TRBV29-1 to TRBJ2-1, with 8 positions matching TRBD2. Looked up from germline, CDR1 is SQVTM and CDR2 is ANQGSEA. The CDR3 runs to 15 residues. The V segment lost 0 bases and the J segment 4 bases; nucleotides outside the gene matches: 5. CDR3 amino acids: CSVEDGSGEYNEQFF. The CDR3 nucleotides read TGCAGCGTTGAAGATGGTAGCGGGGAGTACAATGAGCAGTTCTTC.

This chain uses TRBV28 with TRBJ2-3; no definite D call. Trimming left V 2 bases short and J 0 bases short, with 3 bases between. Per germline, CDR1 MDHEN and CDR2 SYDVKM. The CDR3 is 13 residues long. CDR3 in amino acids: CASSLGSTDTQYF. DNA of the CDR3: TGTGCCAGCAGTTTAGGCAGCACAGATACGCAGTATTTT. The full variable domain, rest sourced from reference TRBV28 and TRBJ2-3, is DVKVTQSSRYLVKRTGEKVFLECVQDMDHENMFWYRQDPGLGLRLIYFSYDVKMKEKGDIPEGYSVSREKKERFSLILESASTNQTSMYLCASSLGSTDTQYFGPGTRLTVL.

This clone was observed a single time. This sequence joins TRBV3-1 (or the pseudogene TRBV3-2) and TRBJ2-5; possibly TRBD2 for D (6 bases). The V end lost 3 bases, the J end lost 5 bases, and 10 bases lay between the germline ends. The CDR3 covers 13 residues. Germline V lookup: CDR1 LGHDT, CDR2 YNNKEL (reference sequence). CDR3 in amino acids: CASSHQAGETQYF. For the CDR3, the DNA is TGTGCCAGCAGCCACCAGGCGGGGGAGACCCAGTACTTC.

The chain links TRBV9 to TRBJ1-2; D possibly corresponds to TRBD1 (5 bases). Germline V gives CDR1 SGDLS, CDR2 YYNGEE. The V end lost 3 bases, the J end lost 5 bases, and 11 bases lay between the germline ends. The CDR3 contains 13 residues. Here the CDR3 reads CASSGQRAYGYTF. The CDR3 coding sequence is TGTGCCAGCAGCGGACAGCGAGCATATGGCTACACCTTC.